The clone carrying this T cell receptor (beta chain) was counted ten times or more. The sample comes from a study of T cells in Graves' hyperthyroidism and ophthalmopathy. Recently diagnosed hyperthyroidism of less than 2 months' duration affected patients aged 18 to 65. Diagnoses were established using clinical symptoms, serum thyroxine and TRAb, thyroid ultrasound and orbital computed tomography. The CDR3 is 16 residues long. The V segment lost 3 bases and the J segment 8 bases; nucleotides outside the gene matches: 10. Germline V lookup: CDR1 SGHDT, CDR2 YYEEEE. RNA transcripts served as the template for amplifying TCR beta CDR3 regions. A first-round RT-PCR of the TCR CDR3 used the HTBI primer set. Each CDR3 protein gets one entry after TCRdb re-called the multiplex PCR reads with MiXCR. The table has around 500,000 distinct CDR3 sequences, roughly an eighth seen once; the top ten hold about 17%.

This rearrangement joins TRBV5-6 to TRBJ2-1; 11 bases match TRBD2. The specimen sequenced was blood. The TCR originated in a woman aged 18-29 years with Graves' hyperthyroidism. CDR3 bases: TGTGCCAGCAGCTCACACACTAGCGGGAGATGGGATGAGCAGTTCTTC. Translating it yields CASSSHTSGRWDEQFF.